The rows below give T cell receptor beta chains drawn from one sample of a study of shared clonotypes between healthy human individuals. Profiling relied on immunoSEQ multiplex PCR, and the TCRdb table lists in-frame clones only, not all of them. Among roughly 640,000 clones, more than 95% were seen once, and the ten largest hold less than 0.065%. The source material was naive CD4+ T cells sorted from blood. Receptors originate from a woman younger than 45 in good health. Each CDR3 is given with its conserved first and last residue. Fields, in order: clone size, J gene, CDR3 length, V gene, D gene, CDR3 protein, CDR3 DNA. A D gene is named only where the DNA matches it firmly. Not all rows give a size; the values are once, few, many and, for expanded clones, a class.

>-|TRBJ2-5|15|TRBV7-8|TRBD2
CASSPGLAGVGTQYF
TGTGCCAGCAGCCCGGGACTAGCGGGAGTTGGGACCCAGTACTTC
>-|TRBJ2-1|17|TRBV28|TRBD2
CASSLMASGRPYNEQFF
TGTGCCAGCAGTTTAATGGCTAGCGGGAGACCTTACAATGAGCAGTTCTTC
>once|TRBJ1-3|18|TRBV19|-
CASSMRVGQPRSGNTIYF
TGTGCCAGTAGTATGAGGGTTGGACAGCCTCGCTCTGGAAACACCATATATTTT
>-|TRBJ1-1|13|TRBV28|-
CASRRGGLTEAFF
TGTGCCAGCAGAAGGGGGGGGCTCACTGAAGCTTTCTTT
>-|TRBJ2-7|17|TRBV19|TRBD2
CASSITSGDLSSYEQYF
TGTGCCAGTAGTATAACTAGCGGGGACCTAAGCTCCTACGAGCAGTACTTC
>-|TRBJ1-6|15|TRBV6-6|-
CASSYSSGDPSPLHF
TGTGCCAGCAGTTACTCGTCAGGGGATCCATCACCCCTCCACTTT
>-|TRBJ2-5|17|TRBV7-9|-
CASSLKLIRDTKETQYF
TGTGCCAGCAGCTTAAAACTGATCCGGGACACTAAAGAGACCCAGTACTTC
>-|TRBJ2-7|15|TRBV4-2|TRBD2
CASSQGASGSYEQYF
TGTGCCAGCAGCCAAGGGGCTAGCGGGAGCTACGAGCAGTACTTC
>-|TRBJ1-1|15|TRBV2|TRBD1
CASSLTGGDFTEAFF
TGTGCCAGCAGTCTGACAGGGGGCGATTTTACTGAAGCTTTCTTT
>-|TRBJ1-1|15|TRBV10-3|-
CAISESGGVNTEAFF
TGTGCCATCAGTGAGTCTGGTGGGGTGAACACTGAAGCTTTCTTT
>-|TRBJ2-4|19|TRBV10-1|TRBD1
CASSDITGGRIQAKNIQYF
TGCGCCAGCAGCGATATCACAGGGGGGAGGATCCAAGCCAAAAACATTCAGTACTTC
>-|TRBJ2-6|18|TRBV30|-
CAWSGTGAPLSGANVLTF
TGTGCCTGGAGTGGGACGGGAGCTCCTCTCTCTGGGGCCAACGTCCTGACTTTC
>once|TRBJ2-3|16|TRBV7-2|TRBD2
CASSLWVGGPLDTQYF
TGTGCCAGCAGCTTATGGGTGGGAGGGCCTCTAGATACGCAGTATTTT
>-|TRBJ1-5|15|TRBV28|-
CASSYPREGVLPQHF
TGTGCCAGCAGTTACCCCCGGGAGGGGGTCCTACCCCAGCATTTT
>-|TRBJ2-5|17|TRBV4-1|TRBD1
CASSQDTNRGRKETQYF
TGCGCCAGCAGCCAAGATACTAACAGGGGGCGAAAAGAGACCCAGTACTTC
>-|TRBJ1-3|16|TRBV7-8|-
CASSPPTDNSGNTIYF
TGTGCCAGCAGCCCGCCAACGGACAACTCTGGAAACACCATATATTTT
>-|TRBJ1-2|19|TRBV18|-
CASSPLVLTPRGTNYGYTF
TGTGCCAGCTCACCACTAGTCCTCACCCCCCGAGGGACTAACTATGGCTACACCTTC
>-|TRBJ2-7|16|TRBV4-1|-
CASSQDMLALSHEQYF
TGCGCCAGCAGCCAAGATATGCTAGCTTTAAGCCACGAGCAGTACTTC
>-|TRBJ2-5|15|TRBV10-3|-
CAMGDTALSGETQYF
TGTGCCATGGGGGACACAGCCCTCTCGGGGGAGACCCAGTACTTC
>-|TRBJ2-1|14|TRBV29-1|-
CSVQAEVAYNEQFF
TGCAGCGTTCAGGCGGAAGTAGCCTACAATGAGCAGTTCTTC
>-|TRBJ2-1|16|TRBV7-7|TRBD2
CASSLTGLAGVHEQFF
TGTGCCAGCAGCTTAACGGGACTAGCGGGAGTACATGAGCAGTTCTTC
>-|TRBJ2-1|15|TRBV19|TRBD1
CASRYRGSGSNEQFF
TGTGCCAGTCGTTACAGGGGATCGGGTTCCAATGAGCAGTTCTTC
>-|TRBJ2-7|16|TRBV18|TRBD1
CASGPGTGAFFPEQYF
TGTGCCAGCGGACCCGGGACAGGGGCCTTCTTTCCTGAGCAGTACTTC
>once|TRBJ2-7|15|TRBV9|-
CASSVAEGNTDEQYF
TGTGCCAGCAGCGTAGCTGAGGGGAACACTGACGAGCAGTACTTC
>-|TRBJ2-2|17|TRBV2|TRBD2
CASSGLAGGPGSGELFF
TGTGCCAGCAGTGGACTAGCGGGAGGGCCGGGATCAGGGGAGCTGTTTTTT
>once|TRBJ2-7|14|TRBV6-5|TRBD1
CASSFGQGADEQYF
TGTGCCAGCAGTTTTGGACAGGGGGCTGACGAGCAGTACTTC
>once|TRBJ1-2|16|TRBV9|TRBD1
CASSVVPGGAVYGYTF
TGTGCCAGCAGCGTAGTCCCAGGGGGCGCAGTCTATGGCTACACCTTC
>-|TRBJ2-7|12|TRBV6-1|-
CASSLLDYEQYF
TGTGCCAGCAGCCTCCTGGACTACGAGCAGTACTTC
>-|TRBJ2-2|16|TRBV5-6|TRBD2
CASSLVSGRGTGELFF
TGTGCCAGCAGCTTGGTCAGCGGGAGAGGAACCGGGGAGCTGTTTTTT
>-|TRBJ2-6|17|TRBV7-2|-
CASSLNPGSSGANVLTF
TGTGCCAGCAGCTTAAACCCAGGCAGCTCTGGGGCCAACGTCCTGACTTTC
>-|TRBJ1-2|15|TRBV6-1|-
CASKAPVRDDRGYTF
TGTGCCAGCAAAGCCCCAGTGAGGGATGATCGAGGCTACACCTTC
>once|TRBJ2-6|17|TRBV9|-
CASSPRGGPLGANVLTF
TGTGCCAGCAGCCCCAGGGGGGGGCCGCTTGGGGCCAACGTCCTGACTTTC